The table lists the clone carrying this T cell receptor (beta chain) with many counts. As yet, its antigen is unknown. 5'RACE primed from the constant segment yielded TCR alpha and TCR beta cDNA libraries bearing sample barcodes and UMIs. TCRdb reprocessed the 5' RACE reads via MiXCR and lists one record per CDR3 protein. Counted here are about 390,000 distinct CDR3 sequences, about 21% occurring once; the ten biggest clones make up around 13%. The sample is drawn from a study of T-cell memory formation after mild COVID-19. Study-wide context: TCR clusters mostly belonged to single donors. General study points: Some SARS-CoV-2-responding clones were already detected in memory before infection. From day 15 to 85, contracting clones were balanced between CD4 and CD8, whereas later expanders leaned toward CD4+.

The sequence came from an adult woman who had mild COVID-19 (a few samples of this study predate the infection). Cell type and time point are not known. The sample comprised PBMCs or a T cell subset sorted from them (not recorded which).

For the CDR3, the DNA is TGTGCCTTGAAAGGCGTCCGGGAGCAGTTCTTC. Encoded protein: CALKGVREQFF. This chain links TRBV30 with TRBJ2-1; no firm D call. This CDR3 comprises 11 residues. The germline CDR1 and CDR2 sequences are GTSNPN and SVGIG (reference sequence). Between the trimmed V and J ends, which lost 7 bases and 10 bases, there was a span of 14 bases.